A single sample gave rise to the 32 T cell receptor beta chains below, sequenced in a study of T cell responses to AZD1222 COVID-19 vaccine. TCRdb keeps only in-frame clones here, not all; method: immunoSEQ multiplex PCR. The sample contains roughly 180,000 clones, 90% of which appear only once. The source material was peripheral blood, sampled on day 0 of AZD1222 vaccination. These TCRs come from an adult in good health.

This chain joins TRBV4-3 and TRBJ2-7; possible D gene TRBD2, 5 bases. CDR1 is LGHNA and CDR2 is YSLEER in the germline V gene. This CDR3 spans 14 amino acids. V was pared by 3 bases and J by 5 bases, with 14 bases between. CDR3 in DNA: TGCGCCAGCAGCCAGGAGCGGAACAGCCACGAGCAGTACTTC. It specifies CASSQERNSHEQYF.

There are a few counts of this clone. The genes are TRBV27 and TRBJ1-1, with D unresolved. Germline CDR1 reads MNHEY; CDR2 reads SMNVEV (reference sequence). The CDR3 has 15 amino acids. Trimming cost V 0 bases and J 7 bases, with 15 bases left between them. The CDR3 DNA reads as TGTGCCAGCAGTTTATCACGACTTGCTACCGATGAAGCTTTCTTT. It yields the protein CASSLSRLATDEAFF.

J is TRBJ2-1 and V is TRBV27; TRBD2 is a possible D gene (6 bases). The CDR3 covers 13 residues. V gave up 1 base and J gave up 9 bases, with 10 bases separating them. Germline V gene lookup returns CDR1 MNHEY and CDR2 SMNVEV (reference sequence). CDR3 nucleotides: TGTGCCAGCAGTTTATTTGGGGGGAGTGAGCAGTTCTTC. Translating it yields CASSLFGGSEQFF.

The gene calls are TRBV7-9 and TRBJ1-2, with 8 bases fitting TRBD1. The germline V gene has CDR1 SEHNR and CDR2 FQNEAQ (reference sequence). V trimming: 5 bases; J trimming: 7 bases; junction bases outside the gene matches: 12. CDR3 length: 15 residues. The CDR3 sequence is CASSNEQGEAGGYTF. CDR3 nucleotides: TGTGCCAGCAGCAATGAACAGGGGGAAGCGGGTGGCTACACCTTC.

This sequence joins TRBV2 and TRBJ2-7; maybe TRBD2 (6 bases). The CDR3 has 13 amino acids. The germline gives CDR1 SNHLY, CDR2 FYNNEI. Trimming pared 0 bases from V and 3 bases from J, leaving 6 bases between. CDR3 sequence: CASSEARGYEQYF. The CDR3 DNA follows: TGTGCCAGCAGTGAAGCGCGGGGCTACGAGCAGTACTTC.

This clone has just one count. Here the CDR3 DNA reads TGTGCCAGCAGCGGCAAACAGGGGCCCAACACTGAAGCTTTCTTT. Protein sequence: CASSGKQGPNTEAFF. This rearrangement joins TRBV9 to TRBJ1-1, with 7 bases matching TRBD1. CDR1 and CDR2 (germline): SGDLS, YYNGEE. CDR3 length equals 15 residues. V dropped 3 bases and J dropped 2; count of bases not matched to a gene: 7.

The genes are TRBV19 and TRBJ2-7, with a tentative D call TRBD1 (6 bases). The CDR3 is made up of 17 amino acids. Deletions cut 3 bases from V and 5 bases from J, with 23 bases between. Per germline, CDR1 LNHDA and CDR2 SQIVND (reference sequence). DNA of the CDR3: TGTGCCAGTAGTATCAATCTTCTCGGCAGGGGTAGAGACGAGCAGTACTTC. It specifies CASSINLLGRGRDEQYF.

This chain uses TRBV9 with TRBJ2-1; 9 bases are a match to TRBD1. Losses at the gene ends were 0 bases for V and 7 bases for J; bases not matched to a gene: 5. The CDR3 extends over 15 amino acids. Looked up from germline, CDR1 is SGDLS and CDR2 is YYNGEE. The chain's CDR3 is CASSVAGTGQNEQFF. The CDR3 DNA follows: TGTGCCAGCAGCGTAGCCGGGACAGGGCAGAATGAGCAGTTCTTC. Full variable domain (rest looked up from reference TRBV9 and TRBJ2-1): DSGVTQTPKHLITATGQRVTLRCSPRSGDLSVYWYQQSLDQGLQFLIQYYNGEERAKGNILERFSAQQFPDLHSELNLSSLELGDSALYFCASSVAGTGQNEQFFGPGTRLTVL.

The rearrangement joins TRBV28 to TRBJ2-7; no definite D call. Germline loops: CDR1 MDHEN, CDR2 SYDVKM. CDR3 length: 15 amino acids. Trimming shortened V by 1 base and J by 7 bases, and 17 bases separated the two germline ends. CDR3 sequence: CASSLFGQALGEQYF. In DNA, the CDR3 is TGTGCCAGCAGTTTATTTGGGCAGGCTCTGGGAGAGCAGTACTTC.

The V gene is TRBV7-3, the J gene TRBJ1-3; the D is unclear. Germline V CDR1 and CDR2: SGHTA, FQGTGA. This CDR3 has 17 amino acids. V shed 5 bases and J shed 2 bases, with 19 bases lying between them. CDR3 in DNA: TGTGCCAGCAGCCCGCAGGCCGGCGCCCTAACTGGAAACACCATATATTTT. The encoded protein is CASSPQAGALTGNTIYF.

J is TRBJ2-2 and V is TRBV25-1, with D perhaps TRBD2 (5 bases). The germline CDR1 and CDR2 sequences are MGHDK and SYGVNS. V lost 0 bases to trimming and J lost 4 bases, with 12 bases between them. The CDR3 is 16 residues long. This CDR3 reads CASSEYEGVGTGELFF. The DNA for the CDR3 is TGTGCCAGCAGTGAATATGAGGGAGTAGGCACCGGGGAGCTGTTTTTT.

The chain has TRBV10-3 and TRBJ2-3, with 7 bases lining up with TRBD1. This CDR3 contains 16 residues. V lost 6 bases, J lost 6 bases, and 15 bases stayed unmatched. Germline V CDR1 and CDR2: ENHRY, SYGVKD. The CDR3 is CAISAALDRGGDTQYF. In nucleotides, the CDR3 is TGTGCCATCAGCGCCGCCTTGGACAGAGGGGGCGATACGCAGTATTTT.

This clone was seen a few times. The CDR3 nucleotides read TGCGCCAGCAGCTCGAACGTGGACAGGGGGCTAAATGAGCAGTTCTTC. The encoded protein is CASSSNVDRGLNEQFF. The rearrangement joins TRBV5-1 to TRBJ2-1; 11 bases are a match to TRBD1. Germline CDR1 SGHRS, CDR2 YFSETQ. Germline trimming cut 3 bases from V and 7 bases from J; bases unmatched to any gene: 9. The CDR3 contains 16 residues.

V is TRBV7-3 and J is TRBJ1-1, with 8 bases matching TRBD1. Germline V gene lookup returns CDR1 SGHTA and CDR2 FQGTGA. The CDR3 sequence is 13 residues long. V gave up 6 bases and J gave up 2 bases; unmatched junction bases: 2. CDR3 sequence reads: CASSPGGNTEAFF. Written as DNA, the CDR3 is TGTGCCAGCAGTCCAGGGGGCAACACTGAAGCTTTCTTT.

The chain combines TRBV14 with TRBJ2-2; 7 bases match TRBD1. This CDR3 is built from 16 residues. V lost 4 bases, J lost 0 bases, and 5 bases stayed unmatched. Germline V lookup: CDR1 SGHDN, CDR2 FVKESK. The CDR3 reads CASSLRTGANTGELFF. The CDR3 DNA reads as TGTGCCAGCAGCCTGAGGACAGGCGCGAACACCGGGGAGCTGTTTTTT. Together with reference TRBV14 and TRBJ2-2, the CDR3 gives the full variable domain: EAGVTQFPSHSVIEKGQTVTLRCDPISGHDNLYWYRRVMGKEIKFLLHFVKESKQDESGMPNNRFLAERTGGTYSTLKVQPAELEDSGVYFCASSLRTGANTGELFFGEGSRLTVL.

The chain carries TRBV11-3 and TRBJ2-3; D tentatively fits TRBD1 or TRBD2 (5 bases each). There are 15 residues in the CDR3. V was trimmed by 6 bases and J by 0 bases, leaving 13 bases between them. CDR1 is SGHNT, CDR2 YENEEA, per germline. CDR3 sequence (DNA): TGTGCCAGCAGTCCAACGGGACGAAGCACAGATACGCAGTATTTT. Amino acids: CASSPTGRSTDTQYF.

The J gene is TRBJ1-1, the V gene TRBV30, with TRBD1 identical over 8 bases. Per germline, CDR1 GTSNPN and CDR2 SVGIG (reference sequence). The length of the CDR3 is 15 residues. With V trimmed by 2 bases and J by 2 bases, 7 bases remained unmatched. CDR3 region: CAWSTGTGPNTEAFF. DNA of the CDR3: TGTGCCTGGAGTACCGGGACAGGCCCCAACACTGAAGCTTTCTTT.

J is TRBJ1-1 and V is TRBV6-2 or TRBV6-3; no firm D call. Per germline, CDR1 MNHEY and CDR2 SVGEGT. V dropped 6 bases and J dropped 8 bases, with 16 bases sitting between them. The CDR3 contains 13 residues. CDR3 DNA: TGTGCCAGCAGCTCTGACCCGGGATCAGAAGCTTTCTTT. Protein: CASSSDPGSEAFF.

This clone came up once. The CDR3 DNA reads TGTGCCAGCAGTGAAGACACGGTTGGAAGCTACACCTTC. Translated, it gives CASSEDTVGSYTF. The chain links TRBV6-1 to TRBJ1-2; D not certain. This CDR3 has 13 residues. Germline V CDR1 and CDR2: MNHNS, SASEGT. V was trimmed by 1 base and J by 9 bases, leaving 12 bases between them.

V is TRBV29-1 and J is TRBJ2-7, with 7 bases that match TRBD1. Germline loops: CDR1 SQVTM, CDR2 ANQGSEA. J was trimmed by 0 bases and V by 7 bases; bases with no gene match: 6. This CDR3 is 13 amino acids long. The CDR3 nucleotides are TGCAGCGCCGAAGGGGGCAGCTCCTACGAGCAGTACTTC. Encoded protein: CSAEGGSSYEQYF.

This chain links TRBV9 with TRBJ1-2; D is uncertain. CDR1 and CDR2 from the germline V gene are SGDLS and YYNGEE. This CDR3 comprises 13 residues. Between the trimmed V and J ends, which lost 0 bases and 4 bases, there was a span of 7 bases. CDR3 bases: TGTGCCAGCAGCGTAGTGAGTGGCTATGGCTACACCTTC. It specifies CASSVVSGYGYTF.

The genes are TRBV12-3 or TRBV12-4 and TRBJ1-1; perhaps TRBD1 as D (5 bases). V was cut by 7 bases and J by 4 bases, with 10 bases left in between. This CDR3 is 12 amino acids long. The CDR3 coding sequence is TGTGCCAGCACCCTTGGGGGCACTGAAGCTTTCTTT. It codes for CASTLGGTEAFF.

The chain is built from TRBV9 and TRBJ2-7, with 7 bases aligning to TRBD2. Germline-derived CDR1 and CDR2 are SGDLS and YYNGEE. The CDR3 has 15 residues. Germline trimming cut 4 bases from V and 6 bases from J; bases unmatched to any gene: 13. The CDR3: CASSSGYRGGGEQYF. The CDR3 nucleotides are TGTGCCAGCAGCTCAGGATATAGGGGCGGGGGCGAGCAGTACTTC.

This sequence joins TRBV5-1 and TRBJ1-6; unclear D gene. The ends were cut back, 3 bases at V and 8 bases at J, with 12 bases in the middle. The germline gives CDR1 SGHRS, CDR2 YFSETQ. This CDR3 comprises 14 residues. CDR3 amino acids: CASSSKMRDSPLHF. The DNA for the CDR3 is TGCGCCAGCAGCTCGAAAATGCGAGATTCACCCCTCCACTTT. The whole variable domain, remainder taken from reference TRBV5-1 and TRBJ1-6, is KAGVTQTPRYLIKTRGQQVTLSCSPISGHRSVSWYQQTPGQGLQFLFEYFSETQRNKGNFPGRFSGRQFSNSRSEMNVSTLELGDSALYLCASSSKMRDSPLHFGNGTRLTVT.

The J gene is TRBJ2-7, the V gene TRBV6-5; 8 bases match TRBD1. Germline V CDR1 and CDR2: MNHEY, SVGAGI. Unmatched junction bases numbered 4, after V lost 8 bases and J lost 4 bases. The length of the CDR3 is 12 residues. CDR3 region: CASRTGRYEQYF. CDR3 nucleotides: TGTGCCAGCCGGACAGGGAGGTACGAGCAGTACTTC.

The chain uses TRBV6-5 and TRBJ2-1; a weak D match, TRBD1 (6 bases). This CDR3 spans 14 amino acids. Deletions cut 2 bases from V and 1 base from J, with 6 bases between. CDR1 and CDR2 from the germline V gene are MNHEY and SVGAGI. CDR3 sequence: CASSYGQSYNEQFF. DNA for the CDR3: TGTGCCAGCAGTTACGGACAGTCCTACAATGAGCAGTTCTTC.

The table lists this clone with a few counts. V usage is TRBV7-2 and J usage is TRBJ1-2; no clear D. CDR3 length: 15 residues. V was cut by 3 bases and J by 4 bases, with 15 bases left in between. Germline values: CDR1 SGHTA, CDR2 FQGNSA. The CDR3 here is CASSFDLGPFYGYTF. For the CDR3, the DNA is TGTGCCAGCAGCTTTGATCTCGGCCCATTCTATGGCTACACCTTC.

The chain uses TRBV5-1 and TRBJ2-5; 10 bases align to TRBD2. Looked up from germline, CDR1 is SGHRS and CDR2 is YFSETQ. After removal of 0 bases from V and 4 bases from J, the junction contained 9 bases not matched to a gene. The CDR3 runs 17 residues. The CDR3 protein is CASSLDPSGGPLETQYF. The CDR3 DNA follows: TGCGCCAGCAGCTTGGATCCTAGCGGGGGACCTTTAGAGACCCAGTACTTC.

V gene TRBV3-1 (or the pseudogene TRBV3-2) combines with J gene TRBJ1-2, with D possibly TRBD1 on 5 matching bases. This CDR3 is built from 12 residues. Trimming took off 0 bases at V and 8 bases at J, with 7 bases between the two ends. Germline V CDR1 and CDR2: LGHDT, YNNKEL (reference sequence). The CDR3 DNA reads TGTGCCAGCAGCCAAGAGAACAGGGGCTACACCTTC. It specifies CASSQENRGYTF.

This chain uses TRBV7-3 with TRBJ2-1; D gene uncertain. V gave up 1 base and J gave up 6 bases, with 16 bases separating them. CDR1 is SGHTA and CDR2 is FQGTGA in the germline V gene. This CDR3 contains 16 residues. CDR3 bases: TGTGCCAGCAGCTTAAGAGGAAACCCTCCGACCAATGAGCAGTTCTTC. Amino acids: CASSLRGNPPTNEQFF.

The chain joins TRBV7-2 to TRBJ2-2, with 10 bases that match TRBD2. From germline, CDR1 is SGHTA and CDR2 FQGNSA. CDR3 length equals 16 residues. The junction had 4 bases not matched to a gene; V was cut back by 4 bases and J by 2 bases. CDR3 DNA sequence: TGTGCCAGCAGCTCAGCGGGGGGGGTCAACACCGGGGAGCTGTTTTTT. The encoded protein is CASSSAGGVNTGELFF.

This chain joins TRBV12-5 and TRBJ1-2; 7 nucleotides agree with TRBD1. CDR3 length equals 16 residues. The J segment lost 4 bases and the V segment lost 0 bases, leaving 8 bases of the junction unmatched. CDR1 is LGHNT and CDR2 is FRNRAP in the germline V gene. CDR3 loop: CASGLVPTGRFYGYTF. CDR3 DNA: TGTGCTAGTGGTTTGGTACCGACAGGGAGGTTCTATGGCTACACCTTC.